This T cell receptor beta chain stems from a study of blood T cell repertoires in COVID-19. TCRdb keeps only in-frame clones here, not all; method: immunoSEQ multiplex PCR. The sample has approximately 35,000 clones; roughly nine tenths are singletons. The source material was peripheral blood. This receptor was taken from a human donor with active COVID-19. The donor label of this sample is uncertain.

Here the CDR3 DNA reads TGTGCCAGCGCGGACAGGGGGCCGAATCAGCCCCAGCATTTT. This gives the protein CASADRGPNQPQHF. V is TRBV27 and J is TRBJ1-5, with TRBD1 matching 11 bases. This CDR3 has 14 amino acids. From germline, CDR1 is MNHEY and CDR2 SMNVEV (reference sequence). With 8 bases clipped from V and 4 bases from J, the junction kept 4 bases outside the gene matches.